A selection of T cell receptor beta chains follows, all from one sample in a study of cytotoxic CD8 clonotypes in ibrutinib-treated CLL. Generated by immunoSEQ multiplex PCR, the TCRdb table keeps only in-frame clones and is missing some. This sample has about 160,000 clones, with roughly four fifths found just once. This specimen was PBMCs, taken after 12 months of ibrutinib treatment. Receptor source: a human donor with chronic lymphocytic leukemia. Both conserved end residues are part of each CDR3. D genes are given only for firm matches. The size of a clone is reported for some rows only, either as once, few or many, or as a class for expanded clones.

clone size	D gene	V gene	J gene	CDR3 DNA	CDR3 protein
few	TRBD2	TRBV28	TRBJ2-5	TGTGCCAGCATCCGAAGCGGGAGCCCGCTCGAGACCCAGTACTTC	CASIRSGSPLETQYF
.	TRBD2	TRBV7-2	TRBJ2-5	TGTGCCAGCAGTCCTACCCAGCGGCGGGGGGGGACCCAGTACTTC	CASSPTQRRGGTQYF
.	.	TRBV5-1	TRBJ2-3	TGCGCCAGCCGTAAAATCTCATCTAGCACAGATACGCAGTATTTT	CASRKISSSTDTQYF
.	TRBD2	TRBV7-2	TRBJ2-7	TGTGCCAGCAGCTTAGTGGTTAGCGGGAGCTCCCACGAGCAGTACTTC	CASSLVVSGSSHEQYF
few	.	TRBV21-1	TRBJ1-1	TGTGCCAGCAGCAAAGCTGAGAAGGGGAACACTGAAGCTTTCTTT	CASSKAEKGNTEAFF
.	TRBD1	TRBV19	TRBJ2-2	TGTGCCAGTAGTACAGGGACAGGGGGCGCTTACACCGGGGAGCTGTTTTTT	CASSTGTGGAYTGELFF
.	.	TRBV6-6	TRBJ2-7	TGTGCCAGCAGTTATTCAGGTCTAGACTCCTACGAGCAGTACTTC	CASSYSGLDSYEQYF
.	.	TRBV30	TRBJ2-1	TGTGCCTGGGGGGGCGGCAACTACAATGAGCAGTTCTTC	CAWGGGNYNEQFF
.	.	TRBV7-3	TRBJ2-3	TGTGCCAGCAGCTTAGCGGATCGCCACACAGATACGCAGTATTTT	CASSLADRHTDTQYF
.	.	TRBV11-3	TRBJ2-3	TGTGCCAGCAGCAAAGGACCCACAGATACGCAGTATTTT	CASSKGPTDTQYF
.	TRBD1	TRBV19	TRBJ1-4	TGTGCCAGTAGTACTCGGACAGGGAATGAAAAACTGTTTTTT	CASSTRTGNEKLFF
.	.	TRBV7-2	TRBJ2-3	TGTGCCAGCAGCCTCAGCACAGATACGCAGTATTTT	CASSLSTDTQYF
.	TRBD1	TRBV7-2	TRBJ1-2	TGTGCCAGCAGCTTAGGACAGGGGGCCGACTATGGCTACACCTTC	CASSLGQGADYGYTF
.	.	TRBV4-1	TRBJ2-7	TGCGCCAGCAGCCCCTCCCCGGCAGGGTCCTCCTACGAGCAGTACTTC	CASSPSPAGSSYEQYF
once	TRBD2	TRBV5-1	TRBJ2-1	TGCGCCAGCAGCATTAGCGGGAGCCAAGGACACAATGAGCAGTTCTTC	CASSISGSQGHNEQFF
.	TRBD2	TRBV5-8	TRBJ2-1	TGTGCCAGCAGCCAGACTAGCGGGGAATACAATGAGCAGTTCTTC	CASSQTSGEYNEQFF
.	.	TRBV10-2	TRBJ1-3	TGCGCCAGCAGTGATTATAACTCTGGAAACACCATATATTTT	CASSDYNSGNTIYF
.	TRBD2	TRBV4-3	TRBJ2-1	TGCGCCAGCAGCCAAGATACGCGGGGGGGGTACAATGAGCAGTTCTTC	CASSQDTRGGYNEQFF
.	TRBD1	TRBV27	TRBJ1-5	TGTGCCAGCAGTTTTCGGACAGGGGGCGCTTCGTCCGGTCAGCCCCAGCATTTT	CASSFRTGGASSGQPQHF
.	.	TRBV7-3	TRBJ2-2	TGTGCCAGCAGCTTAAAAACCGGGGAGCTGTTTTTT	CASSLKTGELFF
.	.	TRBV18	TRBJ2-2	TGTGCCAGCTCACCACAACCTGTAGGTCAGCCCACCGGGGAGCTGTTTTTT	CASSPQPVGQPTGELFF